The sequence of this TCR beta chain was determined in a study of T-cell memory formation after mild COVID-19. Study-level points and caveats: A balance of CD4 and CD8 characterized clones contracting day 15 to 85, whereas later expanders leaned CD4+.

TCRdb analysed the 5' RACE reads with MiXCR anew, one entry per CDR3 protein. Among more than 250,000 distinct CDR3 sequences listed, around 15% were seen once. The germline gives CDR1 SGHRS, CDR2 YFSETQ. V dropped 0 bases and J dropped 0 bases, with 6 bases sitting between them. This CDR3 comprises 15 residues. This clonotype was seen a few times. Antigen: not known. Sequencing used PBMCs or a T cell subset sorted from them (not recorded which). The origin of this receptor is a man aged 18 to 29 who had mild COVID-19 (a few samples of this study predate the infection). Cell type and time point are not known. The chain uses TRBV5-1 and TRBJ2-2; D is perhaps TRBD1 (5 bases). The DNA for the CDR3 is TGCGCCAGCAGCTTGGTGACAGCGAACACCGGGGAGCTGTTTTTT. Translated: CASSLVTANTGELFF. Full variable domain (rest looked up from reference TRBV5-1 and TRBJ2-2): KAGVTQTPRYLIKTRGQQVTLSCSPISGHRSVSWYQQTPGQGLQFLFEYFSETQRNKGNFPGRFSGRQFSNSRSEMNVSTLELGDSALYLCASSLVTANTGELFFGEGSRLTVL.